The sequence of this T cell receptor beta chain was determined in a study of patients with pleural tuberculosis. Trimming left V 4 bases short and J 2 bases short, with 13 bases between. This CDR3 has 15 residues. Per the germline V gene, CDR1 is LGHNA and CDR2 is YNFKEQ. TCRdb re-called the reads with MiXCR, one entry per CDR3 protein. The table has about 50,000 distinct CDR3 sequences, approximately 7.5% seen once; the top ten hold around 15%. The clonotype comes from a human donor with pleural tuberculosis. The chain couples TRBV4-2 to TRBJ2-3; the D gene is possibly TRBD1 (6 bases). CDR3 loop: CASSPGQTFTDTQYF. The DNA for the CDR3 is TGTGCCAGCAGCCCCGGACAGACCTTCACAGATACGCAGTATTTT.